These 21 T cell receptor beta chains share one sample of origin, sequenced in a study of shared clonotypes between healthy human individuals. Data came from immunoSEQ multiplex PCR; TCRdb stores just in-frame clones and leaves some out. Among about half a million clones listed, roughly four fifths were seen once. Sequencing was done on a sample of PBMCs. These receptors were collected from a woman in her 40s in good health. Some clones in this sample may be carry-over from other donors' samples.

This clone turned up a few times. This chain uses TRBV7-8 with TRBJ2-5; no reliable D call. The last part of the DNA fits TRBJ2-7 better; the J call may be wrong. The CDR3 covers 13 residues. In germline, CDR1 is SGHVS, CDR2 FQNEAQ. The CDR3 reads CASSYLGKYEQYF. The DNA of the CDR3 is TGTGCCAGCAGCTACTTGGGTAAATACGAGCAGTACTTC.

As for this clone: Only one base separates this from a far larger clonotype, so it likely reflects a read error. This chain links TRBV4-1 with TRBJ2-1; 8 bases agree with TRBD2. The CDR3 totals 16 residues. The V gene's germline CDR1 is MGHRA and CDR2 YSYEKL. The CDR3 sequence is CASSQVPGGRYNERFF. CDR3 sequence (DNA): TGCGCCAGCAGCCAAGTTCCGGGAGGGCGGTACAATGAGCGGTTCTTC.

The V call is TRBV30, the J call TRBJ2-1, with TRBD2 matching over 8 bases. The V gene end was trimmed by 3 bases and the J gene end by 9 bases; junction bases not matched to a gene: 13. The CDR3 is made up of 15 amino acids. CDR1 and CDR2 from the germline V gene are GTSNPN and SVGIG (reference sequence). The chain's CDR3 is CAWSENKGLAGEQFF. The CDR3 DNA is TGTGCCTGGAGCGAAAATAAAGGACTAGCCGGTGAGCAGTTCTTC.

The CDR3: CASSPSGTSGRWGDTQYF. The CDR3 nucleotides are TGTGCCAGCAGTCCTTCCGGGACTAGCGGGAGATGGGGGGATACGCAGTATTTT. This chain connects TRBV28 to TRBJ2-3; 14 positions agree with TRBD2. From germline, CDR1 is MDHEN and CDR2 SYDVKM. V dropped 5 bases and J dropped 6; count of bases not matched to a gene: 13. The CDR3 extends over 18 amino acids.

The sample holds a few counts of this clone. The V call is TRBV7-2, the J call TRBJ1-2; TRBD1 matches 8 bases. The CDR3 is 16 residues long. V shed 1 base and J 5 bases; nucleotides not matched to a gene: 9. The germline gives CDR1 SGHTA, CDR2 FQGNSA. Here the CDR3 reads CASSLERTGREYGYTF. The DNA for the CDR3 is TGTGCCAGCAGCTTAGAGCGGACAGGGAGAGAATATGGCTACACCTTC. Complete variable domain (other parts from reference TRBV7-2 and TRBJ1-2): GAGVSQSPSNKVTEKGKDVELRCDPISGHTALYWYRQSLGQGLEFLIYFQGNSAPDKSGLPSDRFSAERTGGSVSTLTIQRTQQEDSAVYLCASSLERTGREYGYTFGSGTRLTVV.

This clone has a handful of counts. This likely came from a read error, as a far larger clone is one base away. In the same sample, other DNA sequences code for this CDR3. The chain links TRBV4-1 to TRBJ1-5, with D maybe TRBD1 (5 bases). The ends were cut back, 3 bases at V and 7 bases at J, with 16 bases in the middle. This CDR3 has 15 amino acids. Germline CDR1 reads MGHRA; CDR2 reads YSYEKL. The CDR3 DNA sequence: TGCGCCAGCAGCCAGGGGCAGGGTGAGGTGCAGCCCCAGCATTTT. Amino acids: CASSQGQGEVQPQHF.

The J gene is TRBJ2-3, the V gene TRBV2; D not certain. The germline V gene has CDR1 SNHLY and CDR2 FYNNEI. CDR3 length: 12 residues. With 7 bases removed from V and 4 bases from J, the gap between germline ends came to 9 bases. The CDR3 DNA is TGTGCCAGCATGACTTTTTCAGATACGCAGTATTTT. It encodes CASMTFSDTQYF.

In regard to this clone: This likely reflects a read error, since a far larger clone is one base away. Other DNA sequences within the sample encode an identical CDR3. The V and J genes are TRBV15 and TRBJ2-7; D might be TRBD1 (6 bases). V was clipped by 0 bases and J by 4 bases, with 16 bases between them. The germline CDR1 and CDR2 sequences are LNHNV and YYDKDF (reference sequence). This CDR3 region has 16 residues. CDR3 DNA: TGTGCCACCAGCAGAGACTTGGGACAAGGATCATACGAGCAGTACTTC. This gives the protein CATSRDLGQGSYEQYF.

About this clone: This likely traces to a read error, being one base from a far larger clone. No conserved phenylalanine or tryptophan ends this CDR3, so it is likely a read error. V and J are TRBV9 and TRBJ2-7, with TRBD1 as a possible D gene (6 bases). Germline V lookup: CDR1 SGDLS, CDR2 YYNGEE. V lost 4 bases and J 3 bases, leaving 8 bases between the germline ends. The CDR3 is 12 amino acids. This chain's CDR3 is CASSPDSYEQYL. The CDR3 region has the DNA TGTGCCAGCAGCCCGGACAGCTACGAGCAGTACCTC.

This clone has only one observation. A far larger clone is only one base removed, so a read error is likely. The chain joins TRBV10-3 to TRBJ2-1; D remains unclear. The ends were cut back, 3 bases at V and 12 bases at J, with 15 bases in the middle. This CDR3 comprises 13 residues. Germline assignment: CDR1 ENHRY and CDR2 SYGVKD. For the CDR3, the DNA is TGTGCCATCAGTGACCCCAAGTATAGTGGGCAGTTCTTC. Amino acids: CAISDPKYSGQFF.

J is TRBJ2-7 and V is TRBV10-2; 10 positions match TRBD1. Per germline, CDR1 WSHSY and CDR2 SAAADI. CDR3 length: 17 residues. Losses at the gene ends were 6 bases for V and 5 bases for J; bases not matched to a gene: 16. CDR3 nucleotide sequence: TGCGCCAGCAGGGAACCGGTTTCGGGACAGGGGATCGACGAGCAGTACTTC. Its translation: CASREPVSGQGIDEQYF.

The chain carries TRBV18 and TRBJ1-1; 7 positions match TRBD1. There are 12 residues in the CDR3. The germline CDR1 and CDR2 sequences are KGHSH and LQKENI. V shed 4 bases, J shed 6 bases, and the junction held 2 bases outside the gene matches. For the CDR3, the DNA is TGTGCCAGCTCACAGGGGGCCCCTGAAGCTTTCTTT. Its translation: CASSQGAPEAFF.

V usage is TRBV6-6 and J usage is TRBJ1-2, with D possibly matching TRBD1 (6 bases). In germline, CDR1 is MNHNY, CDR2 SVGAGI (reference sequence). CDR3 length: 16 amino acids. Trimming took 6 bases from V and 4 from J, leaving 21 bases between them. The CDR3 loop reads CASRDRRGASVYGYTF. CDR3 nucleotide sequence: TGTGCCAGCAGAGACCGCCGGGGGGCGTCCGTCTATGGCTACACCTTC.

V gene TRBV29-1 combines with J gene TRBJ2-5; no definite D call. Germline V gene lookup returns CDR1 SQVTM and CDR2 ANQGSEA. The CDR3 sequence is 14 residues long. With 1 base removed from V and 2 bases from J, the gap between germline ends came to 11 bases. The CDR3 DNA is TGCAGCGTTGAAGGTGTTGCCGGACAAGAGACCCAGTACTTC. It specifies CSVEGVAGQETQYF.

This clone has more than one count but fewer than ten. The chain has TRBV11-2 and TRBJ2-7; 11 bases match TRBD1. Trimming removed 0 bases from V and 1 base from J; junction bases left unmatched: 8. The germline V gene encodes CDR1 SGHAT and CDR2 FQNNGV. This CDR3 comprises 18 residues. The CDR3 DNA reads TGTGCCAGCAGCTTAGAGGACAGGGGGCAAAGGGATTCCTACGAGCAGTACTTC. It encodes CASSLEDRGQRDSYEQYF.

The rearrangement links TRBV15 to TRBJ2-5; 9 bases are a match to TRBD2. The germline CDR1 and CDR2 sequences are LNHNV and YYDKDF (reference sequence). Unmatched junction bases numbered 11, after V lost 4 bases and J lost 5 bases. The length of the CDR3 is 16 residues. This CDR3 reads CATSMDRAGGTETQYF. CDR3 bases: TGTGCCACCAGCATGGACAGAGCGGGAGGCACGGAGACCCAGTACTTC.

Many counts were recorded for this clone. V gene TRBV6-1 combines with J gene TRBJ1-2; D might be TRBD1 (5 bases). V was trimmed by 2 bases and J by 4 bases, leaving 11 bases between them. Per the germline V gene, CDR1 is MNHNS and CDR2 is SASEGT. The CDR3 has 14 residues. CDR3 bases: TGTGCCAGCAGTGAACGGGCAGGGACCTATGGCTACACCTTC. Amino acids: CASSERAGTYGYTF.

This rearrangement joins TRBV2 to TRBJ2-7; 9 nucleotides line up with TRBD2. The ends lost 3 bases at V and 4 bases at J; junction bases unmatched: 4. The CDR3 loop spans 14 amino acids. CDR1 and CDR2 from the germline V gene are SNHLY and FYNNEI. Here the CDR3 reads CASSEWREGYEQYF. In DNA form, the CDR3 reads TGTGCCAGCAGTGAGTGGCGGGAGGGGTACGAGCAGTACTTC.

For this clone: Just one base apart from a much larger clone, this may be a read error. The chain carries TRBV7-8 and TRBJ1-1; a possible D gene is TRBD1 (6 bases). CDR1 is SGHVS, CDR2 FQNEAQ, per germline. V was clipped by 4 bases and J by 1 base, with 7 bases between them. CDR3 length: 13 amino acids. The CDR3 region has the DNA TGTGCCAGCAGCTCGGGACAGAACACTGAAGCTTTCTTT. Translated, it gives CASSSGQNTEAFF.

There are many counts of this clone. Other DNA sequences in this sample translate to the same CDR3. The chain recombines TRBV15 with TRBJ2-5; a possible D gene is TRBD2 (6 bases). Trimming removed 1 base at V and 4 bases at J, with 16 bases between. Germline CDR1 is LNHNV and CDR2 is YYDKDF (reference sequence). The CDR3 length is 16 residues. In DNA form, the CDR3 reads TGTGCCACCAGCAGAGGTCGTTATACGGGAGTAGAGACCCAGTACTTC. Translation: CATSRGRYTGVETQYF.

The rearrangement links TRBV14 to TRBJ1-2; 10 bases map to TRBD1. V dropped 3 bases and J dropped 6; count of bases not matched to a gene: 10. From germline, CDR1 is SGHDN and CDR2 FVKESK. This CDR3 comprises 16 residues. DNA of the CDR3: TGTGCCAGCAGCCATCTCACCGGGACAGGGGACGATGGCTACACCTTC. Its translation is CASSHLTGTGDDGYTF.